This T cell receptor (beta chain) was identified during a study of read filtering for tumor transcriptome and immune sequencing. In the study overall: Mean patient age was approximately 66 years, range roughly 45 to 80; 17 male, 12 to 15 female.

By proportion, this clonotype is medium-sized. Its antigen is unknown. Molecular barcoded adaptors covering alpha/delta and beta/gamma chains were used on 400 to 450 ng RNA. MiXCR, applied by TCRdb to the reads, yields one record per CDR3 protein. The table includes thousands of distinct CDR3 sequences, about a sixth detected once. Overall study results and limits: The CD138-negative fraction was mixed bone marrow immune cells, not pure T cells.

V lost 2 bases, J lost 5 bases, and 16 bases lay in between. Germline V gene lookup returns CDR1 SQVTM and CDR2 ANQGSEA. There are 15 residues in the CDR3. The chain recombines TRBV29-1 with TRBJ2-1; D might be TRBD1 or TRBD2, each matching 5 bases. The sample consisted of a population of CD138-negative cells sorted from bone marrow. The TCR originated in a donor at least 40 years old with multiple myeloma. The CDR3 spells CSVERFGTNDNEQFF. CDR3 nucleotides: TGCAGCGTTGAAAGATTCGGGACGAACGACAATGAGCAGTTCTTC.